These T cell receptor beta chains were read from a single sample in a study of OX40 agonist ivuxolimab in advanced cancers. Only in-frame clones appear in the TCRdb table, and some are missing; sequencing was by immunoSEQ multiplex PCR. The sample holds about 18,000 clones; around two thirds are singletons and the top ten take approximately 19%. This material consisted of CD4+ or CD8+ T cells sorted from blood, taken in a trial of the OX40 agonist ivuxolimab. The source of these receptors is an adult with an advanced solid tumor such as melanoma, head and neck, liver or kidney cancer. CDR3s include the opening cysteine and the closing phenylalanine or tryptophan. A D gene is named only where the DNA matches it firmly. Only some rows state a clone size, as once, few, many or a class for expanded clones.

j_gene,v_gene,abundance,d_gene,CDR3nt,CDR3aa
TRBJ1-5,TRBV2,.,.,TGTGCCAGCGGCTGGGGGGCAGGAGATCAGCCCCAGCATTTT,CASGWGAGDQPQHF
TRBJ1-2,TRBV6-5,.,.,TGTGCCAGCACCTCGGGTTCCAGGGTTCATGGCTACACCTTC,CASTSGSRVHGYTF
TRBJ2-3,TRBV4-2,.,TRBD2,TGTGCCAGCACCGAAGGACTAGCCTTCACAGATACGCAGTATTTT,CASTEGLAFTDTQYF
TRBJ2-5,TRBV5-5,once,.,TGTGCCGGCAGCCCCTGGGGGAACCAACAAGAGACCCAGTACTTC,CAGSPWGNQQETQYF
TRBJ2-3,TRBV30,.,TRBD1,TGTGCCTGGAGTGCCGGGACAGGGTTGTCCACAGATACGCAGTATTTT,CAWSAGTGLSTDTQYF
TRBJ1-2,TRBV6-1,medium-sized,TRBD1,TGTGCCAGCAGTGAAAAGGGACAGGGGGCGGTGTATGGCTACACCTTC,CASSEKGQGAVYGYTF
TRBJ2-7,TRBV9,.,.,TGTGCCAGCAGCGTACTACCAGGGGCTAGCTCCTACGAGCAGTACTTC,CASSVLPGASSYEQYF
TRBJ2-7,TRBV27,.,.,TGTGCCAGCAGTTCCCCCCGATACCCTACTGAGCAGTACTTC,CASSSPRYPTEQYF
TRBJ2-1,TRBV7-8,.,.,TGTGCCAGCAGCTTAAGTGGGAGCTCCTACAATGAGCAGTTCTTC,CASSLSGSSYNEQFF
TRBJ1-5,TRBV6-6,.,.,TGTGCCAGCAGCCTCATGGGGCTTAATCAGCCCCAGCATTTT,CASSLMGLNQPQHF
TRBJ1-1,TRBV28,few,.,TGTGCCAGCAGTTTGGTGGGAACTGAAGCTTTCTTT,CASSLVGTEAFF
TRBJ2-2,TRBV13,.,.,TGTGCCAGCAGCCCTACGGACGGGAACACCGGGGAGCTGTTTTTT,CASSPTDGNTGELFF
TRBJ1-1,TRBV27,.,.,TGTGCCAGCAGTTCAGGGCCTGAAGCTTTCTTT,CASSSGPEAFF
TRBJ2-7,TRBV5-4,.,.,TGTGCCAGCAGCGTAGGTCAGGCGTACGAGCAGTACTTC,CASSVGQAYEQYF
TRBJ2-1,TRBV11-2,.,.,TGTGCCAGCAGCCTGGAGGTAGCGGAGCAGTTCTTC,CASSLEVAEQFF
TRBJ1-4,TRBV21-1,.,.,TGTGCCAGCAGCGTAAGGCGGACACCAACTAATGAAAAACTGTTTTTT,CASSVRRTPTNEKLFF
TRBJ2-7,TRBV2,.,TRBD1,TGTGCCAGCAGAACGGGACAGTTCTACGAGCAGTACTTC,CASRTGQFYEQYF
TRBJ2-7,TRBV29-1,.,TRBD2,TGCAGCGTGAGGGGACTAGCGGACGTCGTCTCCTACGAGCAGTACTTC,CSVRGLADVVSYEQYF
TRBJ2-7,TRBV28,.,TRBD1,TGTGCCAGCAGTTTATATGGACAGGGAGGCTCCTACGAGCAGTACTTC,CASSLYGQGGSYEQYF
TRBJ1-2,TRBV10-1,.,.,TGCGCCAGCAGTGCTGACAGAAACTATGGCTACACCTTC,CASSADRNYGYTF
TRBJ1-5,TRBV30,once,TRBD1,TGTGCCTGGAGTACAGGGGCTGCGGAACAGCCCCAGCATTTT,CAWSTGAAEQPQHF
TRBJ2-1,TRBV1,.,.,TGCACCAGCAGCAAAAGAGGCCACGTTAGGTTCTTC,CTSSKRGHVRFF
TRBJ2-2,TRBV7-9,few,.,TGTGCCACAGCCATAGACACCGGGGAGCTGTTTTTT,CATAIDTGELFF
TRBJ1-6,TRBV27,.,.,TGTGCCAGCAGTTTAACCTCCTTGGCAGGGACTAATTCACCCCTCCACTTT,CASSLTSLAGTNSPLHF
TRBJ2-3,TRBV2,.,TRBD2,TGTGCCAGATGCGATGTGCGGGAGGACAGAGATACGCAGTATTTT,CARCDVREDRDTQYF
TRBJ2-3,TRBV30,.,.,TGTGCCTGGAGTGTACTAAGGGCAGATACGCAGTATTTT,CAWSVLRADTQYF
TRBJ1-3,TRBV9,.,.,TGTGCCAGCAGCGTCGCGGGGGGTGTTCCTGGAAACACCATATATTTT,CASSVAGGVPGNTIYF
TRBJ1-5,TRBV27,once,.,TGTGCCAGCAGTTTATCTGTGAACAATCAGCCCCAGCATTTT,CASSLSVNNQPQHF
TRBJ2-7,TRBV2,.,TRBD1,TGTGCCAGCAGGACAGGGGTCTCCTACGAGCAGTACTTC,CASRTGVSYEQYF
TRBJ2-5,TRBV7-2,.,.,TGTGCCAGCAGCGCAGACGGGGGAGTAGGAGAGACCCAGTACTTC,CASSADGGVGETQYF
TRBJ1-5,TRBV27,.,.,TGTGCCAGCAGTTTATATCTTGGGGGTAGTAATCAGCCCCAGCATTTT,CASSLYLGGSNQPQHF
TRBJ1-2,TRBV28,few,.,TGTGCCAGTTCCCCCCGACGCACTGGCTACACCTTC,CASSPRRTGYTF
TRBJ2-7,TRBV11-3,.,.,TGTGCCAGCAGCCCGGATCCGGACGACATCCACTACGAGCAGTACTTC,CASSPDPDDIHYEQYF
TRBJ2-3,TRBV28,few,.,TGTGCCAGCAGTTTAGGGACTAGCACAGATACGCAGTATTTT,CASSLGTSTDTQYF
TRBJ2-4,TRBV30,.,TRBD2,TGTGCCTGGAGTCCGGGGGGGGACATTCAGTACTTC,CAWSPGGDIQYF
TRBJ2-7,TRBV5-3,.,.,TGTGCCAGCAGCTTCCCGGGGCAGGAAGAGCAGTACTTC,CASSFPGQEEQYF
TRBJ2-1,TRBV7-2,.,.,TGTGCCAGCAGCTTAGATCTACCCAAGCAGTTCTTC,CASSLDLPKQFF
TRBJ2-3,TRBV2,few,.,TGTGCCAGCAGTGAAGGCCTGCGGAACACAGATACGCAGTATTTT,CASSEGLRNTDTQYF
TRBJ1-2,TRBV27,.,.,TGTGCCAGCAGTGGGGGAACAGGGATCTATGGCTACACCTTC,CASSGGTGIYGYTF
TRBJ2-5,TRBV21-1,.,.,TGTGCCAGCAGCAAAGTCGGGCCTAACTGGGAGACCCAGTACTTC,CASSKVGPNWETQYF
TRBJ1-1,TRBV15,.,.,TGTGCCACCAGCAGAGATCTGGGGCCCGAAGCTTTCTTT,CATSRDLGPEAFF
TRBJ2-2,TRBV9,.,.,TGTGCCAGCAGCGTAGGTGGGAGGACGGAGACCGGGGAGCTGTTTTTT,CASSVGGRTETGELFF
TRBJ1-1,TRBV15,.,.,TGTGCCACCAGCAGAAGTGCCATGGGGAGCACTGAAGCTTTCTTT,CATSRSAMGSTEAFF
TRBJ2-3,TRBV7-2,.,TRBD2,TGTGCCAGCAGCTTAAAGTTACTAGCGGGAACCGGCACAGATACGCAGTATTTT,CASSLKLLAGTGTDTQYF
TRBJ2-4,TRBV27,few,TRBD1,TGTGCCAGCAGTTTCGGACAGGGGGCTTGGGACATTCAGTACTTC,CASSFGQGAWDIQYF
TRBJ1-5,TRBV30,.,.,TGTGCCTGGAGTGTAGGCCAGTTCAATCAGCCCCAGCATTTT,CAWSVGQFNQPQHF
TRBJ2-5,TRBV20-1,.,.,TGCAGTGCTTCCAAGGGGGAGACCCAGTACTTC,CSASKGETQYF
TRBJ2-1,TRBV4-1,.,.,TGCGCCAGCAGCCAAGATCTTGTAATGAGGCAGTTCTTC,CASSQDLVMRQFF
TRBJ2-7,TRBV27,.,.,TGTGCCAGCAGTTTGGTTACAGGGTACTACGAGCAGTACTTC,CASSLVTGYYEQYF
TRBJ2-7,TRBV6-6,few,.,TGTGCCAGCAGTTATGGGACGTCTCACTACGAGCAGTACTTC,CASSYGTSHYEQYF
TRBJ2-2,TRBV29-1,.,TRBD2,TGCAGCGTCCGGGGACTAGCGGGTACCGCGAACACCGGGGAGCTGTTTTTT,CSVRGLAGTANTGELFF
TRBJ2-1,TRBV15,.,.,TGTGCCACCAGCAGAGATCGGGGGTCTGGAATCAACAATGAGCAGTTCTTC,CATSRDRGSGINNEQFF
TRBJ2-7,TRBV5-6,.,.,TGTGCCAGCAGCACCGGCGGAGCGTACGAGCAGTACTTC,CASSTGGAYEQYF
TRBJ1-4,TRBV5-5,once,.,TGTGCCAGCAGCTTGAGTTCTAATGAAAAACTGTTTTTT,CASSLSSNEKLFF
TRBJ2-7,TRBV5-1,.,.,TGCGCCAGCAGGGTCGGACTGGTGGGCTACGAGCAGTACTTC,CASRVGLVGYEQYF
TRBJ2-7,TRBV27,once,TRBD2,TGTGCCAGCAGTTTAGACAGCGGGACGGACGAGCAGTACTTC,CASSLDSGTDEQYF
TRBJ2-5,TRBV7-7,.,TRBD1,TGTGCCGTCCGGGACAGGGGAGAGACCCAGTACTTC,CAVRDRGETQYF
TRBJ2-4,TRBV6-5,once,TRBD1,TGTGCCAGCAGTTACTCGACAGGGGGAGGTAACATTCAGTACTTC,CASSYSTGGGNIQYF
TRBJ1-2,TRBV19,.,.,TGTGCCACAGGGCCACCTAACTATGGCTACACCTTC,CATGPPNYGYTF
TRBJ2-7,TRBV28,.,TRBD2,TGTGCCAGCAGTTTCGCTAGCGGGTCCTACGAGCAGTACTTC,CASSFASGSYEQYF